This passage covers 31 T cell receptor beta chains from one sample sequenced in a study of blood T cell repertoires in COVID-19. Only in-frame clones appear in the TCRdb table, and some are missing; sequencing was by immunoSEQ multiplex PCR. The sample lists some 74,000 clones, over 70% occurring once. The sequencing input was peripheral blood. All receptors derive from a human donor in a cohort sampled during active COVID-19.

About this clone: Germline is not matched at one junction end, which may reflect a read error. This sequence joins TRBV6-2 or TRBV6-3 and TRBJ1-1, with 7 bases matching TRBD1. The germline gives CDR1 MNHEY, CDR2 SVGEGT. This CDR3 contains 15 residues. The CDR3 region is CASSHPSTGNSEAFF. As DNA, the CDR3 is TGTGCCAGCAGTCACCCCTCGACAGGGAACTCTGAAGCTTTCTTT.

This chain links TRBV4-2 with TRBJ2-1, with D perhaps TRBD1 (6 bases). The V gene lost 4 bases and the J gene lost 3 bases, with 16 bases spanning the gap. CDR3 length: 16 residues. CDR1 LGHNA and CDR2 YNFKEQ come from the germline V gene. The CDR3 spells CASSRETDSLYNEQFF. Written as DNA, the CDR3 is TGTGCCAGCAGCCGAGAGACGGACAGTCTCTACAATGAGCAGTTCTTC.

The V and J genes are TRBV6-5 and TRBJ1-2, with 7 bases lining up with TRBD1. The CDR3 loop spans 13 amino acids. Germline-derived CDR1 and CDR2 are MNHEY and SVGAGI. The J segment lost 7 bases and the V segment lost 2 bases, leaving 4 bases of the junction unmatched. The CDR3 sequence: CASSYGRGFGYTF. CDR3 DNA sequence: TGTGCCAGCAGTTACGGCAGGGGGTTTGGCTACACCTTC.

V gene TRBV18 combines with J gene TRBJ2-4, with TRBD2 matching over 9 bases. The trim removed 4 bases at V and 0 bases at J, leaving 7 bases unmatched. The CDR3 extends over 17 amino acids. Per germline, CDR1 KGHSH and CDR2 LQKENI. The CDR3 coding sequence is TGTGCCAGCTCACAACCGGGTAGCGGGAGAGCCAAAAACATTCAGTACTTC. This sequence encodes CASSQPGSGRAKNIQYF.

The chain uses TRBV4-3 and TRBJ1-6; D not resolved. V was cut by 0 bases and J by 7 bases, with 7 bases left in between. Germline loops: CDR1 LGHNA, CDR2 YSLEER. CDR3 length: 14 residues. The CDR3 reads CASSQDLRNSPLHF. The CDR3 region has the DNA TGCGCCAGCAGCCAAGATCTCCGGAATTCACCCCTCCACTTT.

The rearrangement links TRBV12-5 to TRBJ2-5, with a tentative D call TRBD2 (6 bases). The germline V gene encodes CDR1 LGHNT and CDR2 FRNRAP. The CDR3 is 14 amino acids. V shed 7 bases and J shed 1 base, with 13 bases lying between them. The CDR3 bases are TGTGCTAGTGAACTTCCCGGGGGCCAAGAGACCCAGTACTTC. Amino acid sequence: CASELPGGQETQYF.

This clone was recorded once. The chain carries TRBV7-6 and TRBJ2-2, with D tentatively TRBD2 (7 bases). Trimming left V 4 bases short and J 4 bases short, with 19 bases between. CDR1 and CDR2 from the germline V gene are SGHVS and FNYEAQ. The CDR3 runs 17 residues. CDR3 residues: CASSSGLGGHFTGELFF. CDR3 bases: TGTGCCAGCAGCTCCGGACTCGGGGGGCATTTCACCGGGGAGCTGTTTTTT.

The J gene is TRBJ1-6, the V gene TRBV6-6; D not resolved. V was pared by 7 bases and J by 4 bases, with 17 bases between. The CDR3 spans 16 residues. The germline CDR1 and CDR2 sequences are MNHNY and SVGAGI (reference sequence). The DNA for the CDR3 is TGTGCCAGCACCTTACCCGAAAATAGTTATAATTCACCCCTCCACTTT. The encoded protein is CASTLPENSYNSPLHF.

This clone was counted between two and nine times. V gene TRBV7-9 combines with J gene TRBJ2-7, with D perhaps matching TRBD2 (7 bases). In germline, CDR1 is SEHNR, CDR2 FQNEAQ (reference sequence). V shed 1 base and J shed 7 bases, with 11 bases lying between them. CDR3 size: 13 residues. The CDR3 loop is CASSLVQGGEQYF. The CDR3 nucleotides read TGTGCCAGCAGCTTAGTACAGGGAGGGGAGCAGTACTTC.

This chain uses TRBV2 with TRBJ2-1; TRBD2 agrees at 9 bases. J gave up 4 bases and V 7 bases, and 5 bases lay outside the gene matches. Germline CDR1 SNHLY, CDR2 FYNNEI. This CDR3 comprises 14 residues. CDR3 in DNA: TGTGCCAGCACCCGACTAGCGGAATACAATGAGCAGTTCTTC. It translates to CASTRLAEYNEQFF. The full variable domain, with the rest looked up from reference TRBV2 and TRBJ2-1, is EPEVTQTPSHQVTQMGQEVILRCVPISNHLYFYWYRQILGQKVEFLVSFYNNEISEKSEIFDDQFSVERPDGSNFTLKIRSTKLEDSAMYFCASTRLAEYNEQFFGPGTRLTVL.

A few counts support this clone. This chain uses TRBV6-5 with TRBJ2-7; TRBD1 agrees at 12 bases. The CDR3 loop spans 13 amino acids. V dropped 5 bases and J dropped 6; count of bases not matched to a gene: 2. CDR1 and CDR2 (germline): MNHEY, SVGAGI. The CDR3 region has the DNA TGTGCCAGCAGTCGGGGACAGGGGGCCGAGCAGTACTTC. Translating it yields CASSRGQGAEQYF.

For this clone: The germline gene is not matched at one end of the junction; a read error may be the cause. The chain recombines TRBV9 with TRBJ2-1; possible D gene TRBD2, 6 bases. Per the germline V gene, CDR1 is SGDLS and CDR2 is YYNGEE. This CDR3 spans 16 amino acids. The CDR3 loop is CASSYPREFSHNEQFF. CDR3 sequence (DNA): TGTGCCAGCAGCTATCCACGGGAGTTCTCCCACAATGAGCAGTTCTTC.

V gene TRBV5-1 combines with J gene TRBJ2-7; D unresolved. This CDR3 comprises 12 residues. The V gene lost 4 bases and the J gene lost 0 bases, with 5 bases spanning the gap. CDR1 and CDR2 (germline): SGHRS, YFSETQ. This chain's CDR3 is CASSVSSYEQYF. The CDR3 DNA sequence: TGCGCCAGCAGCGTGAGCTCCTACGAGCAGTACTTC.

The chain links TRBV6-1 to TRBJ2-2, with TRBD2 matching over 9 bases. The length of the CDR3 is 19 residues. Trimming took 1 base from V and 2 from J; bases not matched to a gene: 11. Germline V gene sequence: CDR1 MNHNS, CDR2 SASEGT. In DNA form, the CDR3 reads TGTGCCAGCAGTGAAGGGCTAGCGGGAAACATGAGAAACACCGGGGAGCTGTTTTTT. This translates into CASSEGLAGNMRNTGELFF.

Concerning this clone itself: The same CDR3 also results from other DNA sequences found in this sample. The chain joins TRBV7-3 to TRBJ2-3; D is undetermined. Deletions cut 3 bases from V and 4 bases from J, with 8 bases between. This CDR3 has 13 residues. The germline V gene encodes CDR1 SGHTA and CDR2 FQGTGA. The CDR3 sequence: CASSLLGADTQYF. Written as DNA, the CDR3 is TGTGCCAGCAGCTTGCTGGGCGCAGATACGCAGTATTTT.

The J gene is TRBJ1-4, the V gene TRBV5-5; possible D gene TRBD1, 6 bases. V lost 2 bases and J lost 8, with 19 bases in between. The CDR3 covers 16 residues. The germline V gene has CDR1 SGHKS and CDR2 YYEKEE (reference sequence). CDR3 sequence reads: CASSLFGTPGGEKLFF. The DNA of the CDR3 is TGTGCCAGCAGCTTATTTGGGACACCGGGAGGGGAAAAACTGTTTTTT.

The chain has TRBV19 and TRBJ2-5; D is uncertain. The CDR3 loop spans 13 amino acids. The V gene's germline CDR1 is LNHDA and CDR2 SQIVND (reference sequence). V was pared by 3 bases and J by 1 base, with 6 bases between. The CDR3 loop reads CASSIVLQETQYF. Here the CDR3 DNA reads TGTGCCAGTAGTATCGTCCTCCAAGAGACCCAGTACTTC.

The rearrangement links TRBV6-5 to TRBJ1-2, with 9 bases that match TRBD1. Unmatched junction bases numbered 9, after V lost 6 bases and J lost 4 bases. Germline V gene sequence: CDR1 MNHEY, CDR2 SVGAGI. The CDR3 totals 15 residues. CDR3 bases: TGTGCCAGCAGGCCATCGGGACAGGGATCCTATGGCTACACCTTC. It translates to CASRPSGQGSYGYTF.

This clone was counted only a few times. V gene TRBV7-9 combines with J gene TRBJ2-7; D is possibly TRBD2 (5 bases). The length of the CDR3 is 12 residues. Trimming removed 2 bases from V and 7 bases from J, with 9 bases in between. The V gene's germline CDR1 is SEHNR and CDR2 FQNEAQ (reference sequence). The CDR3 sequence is CASSLIGGEQYF. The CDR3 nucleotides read TGTGCCAGCAGCTTAATCGGCGGGGAGCAGTACTTC.

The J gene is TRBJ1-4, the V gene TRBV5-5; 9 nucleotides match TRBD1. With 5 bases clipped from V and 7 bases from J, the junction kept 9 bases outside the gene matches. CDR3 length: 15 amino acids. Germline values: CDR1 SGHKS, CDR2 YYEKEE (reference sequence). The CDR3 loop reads CASRFGGQGAEKLFF. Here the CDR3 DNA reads TGTGCCAGCAGGTTCGGGGGACAGGGTGCTGAAAAACTGTTTTTT.

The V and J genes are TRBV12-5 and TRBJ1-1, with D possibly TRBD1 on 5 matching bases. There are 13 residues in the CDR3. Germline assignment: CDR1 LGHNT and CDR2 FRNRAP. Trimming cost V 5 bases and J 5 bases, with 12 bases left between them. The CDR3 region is CASGTGVRTEAFF. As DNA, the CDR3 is TGTGCTAGTGGTACAGGCGTGCGGACTGAAGCTTTCTTT.

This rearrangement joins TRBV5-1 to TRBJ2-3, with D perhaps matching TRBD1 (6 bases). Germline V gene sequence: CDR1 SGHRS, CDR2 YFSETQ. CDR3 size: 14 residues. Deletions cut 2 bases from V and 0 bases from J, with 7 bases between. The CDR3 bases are TGCGCCAGCAGCTTACAGGGTAGCACAGATACGCAGTATTTT. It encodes CASSLQGSTDTQYF.

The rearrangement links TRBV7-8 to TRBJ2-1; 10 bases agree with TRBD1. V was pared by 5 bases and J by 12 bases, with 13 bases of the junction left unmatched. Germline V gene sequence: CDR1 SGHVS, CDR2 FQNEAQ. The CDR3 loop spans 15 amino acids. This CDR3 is CASSATDRGRYGQFF. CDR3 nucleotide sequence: TGTGCCAGCAGCGCAACAGACAGGGGGCGCTATGGGCAGTTCTTC.

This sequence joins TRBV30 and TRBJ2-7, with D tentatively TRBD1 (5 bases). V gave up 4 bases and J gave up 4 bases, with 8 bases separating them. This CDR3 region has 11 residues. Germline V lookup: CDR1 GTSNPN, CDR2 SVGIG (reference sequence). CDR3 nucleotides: TGTGCCTGGAAGGGGTGGTACGAGCAGTACTTC. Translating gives CAWKGWYEQYF. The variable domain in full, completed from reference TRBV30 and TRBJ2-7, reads SQTIHQWPATLVQPVGSPLSLECTVEGTSNPNLYWYRQAAGRGLQLLFYSVGIGQISSEVPQNLSASRPQDRQFILSSKKLLLSDSGFYLCAWKGWYEQYFGPGTRLTVT.

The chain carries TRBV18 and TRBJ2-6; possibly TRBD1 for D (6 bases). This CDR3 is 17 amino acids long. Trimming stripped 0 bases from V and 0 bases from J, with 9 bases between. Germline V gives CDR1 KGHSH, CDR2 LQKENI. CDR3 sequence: CASSPPTGSSGANVLTF. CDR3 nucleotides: TGTGCCAGCTCACCACCCACAGGGAGCTCTGGGGCCAACGTCCTGACTTTC.

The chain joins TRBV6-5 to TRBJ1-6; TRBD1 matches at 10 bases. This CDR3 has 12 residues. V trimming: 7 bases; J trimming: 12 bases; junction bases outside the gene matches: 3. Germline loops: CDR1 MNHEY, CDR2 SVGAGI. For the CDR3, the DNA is TGTGCCAGCATGGGACAGGGGAAACCCCTCCACTTT. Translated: CASMGQGKPLHF.

In DNA form, the CDR3 reads TGTGCCAGCAGTTTATCAGGGGGAACTGAAGCTTTCTTT. Protein sequence: CASSLSGGTEAFF. V is TRBV27 and J is TRBJ1-1, with D perhaps TRBD1 (6 bases). Germline CDR1 MNHEY, CDR2 SMNVEV (reference sequence). Trimming cost V 0 bases and J 5 bases, with 7 bases left between them. This CDR3 region has 13 residues.

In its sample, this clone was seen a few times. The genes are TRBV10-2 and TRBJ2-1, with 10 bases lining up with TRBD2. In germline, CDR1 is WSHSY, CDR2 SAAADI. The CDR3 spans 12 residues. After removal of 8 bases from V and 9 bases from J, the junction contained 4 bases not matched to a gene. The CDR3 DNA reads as TGCGCCAGCGGCTTAGCGGGGGGTGAGCAGTTCTTC. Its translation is CASGLAGGEQFF.

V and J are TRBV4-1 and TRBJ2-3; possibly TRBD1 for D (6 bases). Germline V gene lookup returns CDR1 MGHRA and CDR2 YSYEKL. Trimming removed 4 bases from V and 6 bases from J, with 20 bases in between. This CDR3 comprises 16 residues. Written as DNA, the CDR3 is TGCGCCAGCAGCCGAGGTGGTTCCAGGGGCAGGGATACGCAGTATTTT. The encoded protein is CASSRGGSRGRDTQYF.

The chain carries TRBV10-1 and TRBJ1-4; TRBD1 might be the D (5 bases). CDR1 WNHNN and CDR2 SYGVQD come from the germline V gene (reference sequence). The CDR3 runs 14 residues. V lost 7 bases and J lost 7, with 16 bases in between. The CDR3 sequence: CASTPRGEIEKLFF. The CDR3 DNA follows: TGCGCCAGCACGCCCCGGGGGGAGATTGAAAAACTGTTTTTT.

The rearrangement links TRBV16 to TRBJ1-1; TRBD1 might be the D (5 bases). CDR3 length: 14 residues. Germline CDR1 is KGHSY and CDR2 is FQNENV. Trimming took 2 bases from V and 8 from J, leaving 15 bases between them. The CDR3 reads CASSQRDLRGEAFF. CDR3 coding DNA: TGTGCCAGCAGCCAACGGGACTTACGGGGGGAAGCTTTCTTT.